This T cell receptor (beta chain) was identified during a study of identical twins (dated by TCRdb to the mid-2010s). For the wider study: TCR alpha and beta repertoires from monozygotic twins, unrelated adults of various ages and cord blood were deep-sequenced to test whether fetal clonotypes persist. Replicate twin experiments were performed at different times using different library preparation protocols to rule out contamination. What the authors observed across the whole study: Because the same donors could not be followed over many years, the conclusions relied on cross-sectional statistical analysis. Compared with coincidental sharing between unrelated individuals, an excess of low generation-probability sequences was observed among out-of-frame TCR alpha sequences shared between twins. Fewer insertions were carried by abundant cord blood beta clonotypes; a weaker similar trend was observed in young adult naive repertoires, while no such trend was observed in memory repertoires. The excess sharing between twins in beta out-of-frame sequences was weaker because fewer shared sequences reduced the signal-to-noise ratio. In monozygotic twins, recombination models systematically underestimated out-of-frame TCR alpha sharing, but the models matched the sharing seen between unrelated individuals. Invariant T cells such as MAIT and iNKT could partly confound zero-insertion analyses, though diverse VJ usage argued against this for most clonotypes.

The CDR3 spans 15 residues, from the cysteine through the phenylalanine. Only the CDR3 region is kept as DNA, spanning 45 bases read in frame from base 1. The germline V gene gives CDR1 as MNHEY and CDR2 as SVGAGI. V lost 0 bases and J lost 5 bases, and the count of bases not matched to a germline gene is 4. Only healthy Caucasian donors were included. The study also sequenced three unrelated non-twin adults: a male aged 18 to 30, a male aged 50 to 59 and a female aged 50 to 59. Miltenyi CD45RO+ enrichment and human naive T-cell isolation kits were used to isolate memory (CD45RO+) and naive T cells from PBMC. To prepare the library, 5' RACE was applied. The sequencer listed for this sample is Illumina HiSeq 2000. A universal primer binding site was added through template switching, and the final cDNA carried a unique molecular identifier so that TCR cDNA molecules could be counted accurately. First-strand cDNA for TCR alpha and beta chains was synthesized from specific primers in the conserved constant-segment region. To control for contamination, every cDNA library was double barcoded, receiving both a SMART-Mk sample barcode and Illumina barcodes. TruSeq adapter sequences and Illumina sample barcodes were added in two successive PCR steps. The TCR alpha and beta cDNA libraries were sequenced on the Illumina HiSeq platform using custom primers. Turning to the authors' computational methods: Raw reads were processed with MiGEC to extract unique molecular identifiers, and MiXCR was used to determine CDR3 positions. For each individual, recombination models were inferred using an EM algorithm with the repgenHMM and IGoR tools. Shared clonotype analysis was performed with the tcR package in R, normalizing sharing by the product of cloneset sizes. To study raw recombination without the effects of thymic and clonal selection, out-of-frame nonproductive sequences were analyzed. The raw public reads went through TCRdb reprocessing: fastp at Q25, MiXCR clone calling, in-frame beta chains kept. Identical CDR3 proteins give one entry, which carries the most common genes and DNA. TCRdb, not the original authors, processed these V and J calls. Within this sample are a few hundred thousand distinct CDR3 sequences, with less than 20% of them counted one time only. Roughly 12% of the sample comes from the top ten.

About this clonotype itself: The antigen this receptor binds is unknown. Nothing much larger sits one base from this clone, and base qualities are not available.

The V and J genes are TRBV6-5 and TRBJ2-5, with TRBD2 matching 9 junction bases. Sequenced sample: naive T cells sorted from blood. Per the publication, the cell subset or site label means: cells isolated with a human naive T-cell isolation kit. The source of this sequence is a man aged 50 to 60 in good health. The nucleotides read TGTGCCAGCAGTTACTCGCTAGCGGGGCACGAGACCCAGTACTTC. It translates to CASSYSLAGHETQYF.